The next 29 T cell receptor beta chains were all read from a single sample in a study of T cell responses to AZD1222 COVID-19 vaccine. The data were produced by immunoSEQ multiplex PCR, yet TCRdb's version contains in-frame clones alone and is incomplete. The sample shows 100,000 to 150,000 clones, over 90% of them seen only once. This specimen consisted of peripheral blood, obtained on day 0 of AZD1222 vaccination. The receptors derive from an adult in good health.

The V call is TRBV29-1, the J call TRBJ2-7; D call uncertain. This CDR3 has 11 amino acids. Trimming took off 4 bases at V and 9 bases at J, with 13 bases between the two ends. Germline assignment: CDR1 SQVTM and CDR2 ANQGSEA. DNA for the CDR3: TGCAGCGTTGCGGCAAAAAGCAGGCAGTACTTC. This translates into CSVAAKSRQYF.

DNA for the CDR3: TGTGCCAGCAGTTTAGTGGCAAGCTCCTATAATTCACCCCTCCACTTT. Residues: CASSLVASSYNSPLHF. The chain has TRBV28 and TRBJ1-6, with D unresolved. CDR1 is MDHEN and CDR2 is SYDVKM in the germline V gene. V shed 2 bases and J shed 0 bases, with 8 bases lying between them. This CDR3 is built from 16 residues.

V usage is TRBV6-5 and J usage is TRBJ2-5; D call uncertain. The CDR3 is 13 residues long. Trimming removed 6 bases from V and 4 bases from J, with 12 bases in between. CDR1 is MNHEY and CDR2 is SVGAGI in the germline V gene. The CDR3 DNA sequence: TGTGCCAGCAGCTTACACCGTAGAGAGACCCAGTACTTC. Its translation: CASSLHRRETQYF.

The chain joins TRBV7-2 to TRBJ1-2; 8 bases map to TRBD1. Germline lookup yields CDR1 SGHTA and CDR2 FQGNSA. The CDR3 loop spans 15 amino acids. Trimming cost V 1 base and J 2 bases; bases outside gene matches: 3. The CDR3 sequence: CASSLGQGKNYGYTF. CDR3 nucleotide sequence: TGTGCCAGCAGCTTAGGACAGGGGAAGAACTATGGCTACACCTTC.

This chain connects TRBV19 to TRBJ2-7; no reliable D call. The V end was cut by 8 bases, the J end by 3 bases, with 8 bases between. This CDR3 is built from 11 residues. Germline loops: CDR1 LNHDA, CDR2 SQIVND (reference sequence). As DNA, the CDR3 is TGTGCCAGTTTCGACGGCTACGAGCAGTACTTC. This sequence encodes CASFDGYEQYF.

The V and J genes are TRBV21-1 and TRBJ2-7; the D segment call TRBD2 is taken from the table without a DNA check. TRBV21-1 corresponds to a pseudogene. The CDR3 covers 18 residues. CDR3: CASSKATRPGGNHYEQYF. CDR3 in DNA: TGTGCCAGCAGCAAGGCCACCCGTCCGGGAGGGAACCACTACGAGCAGTACTTC.

The J gene is TRBJ2-7, the V gene TRBV19, with TRBD2 identical over 16 bases. Losses at the gene ends were 4 bases for V and 1 base for J; bases not matched to a gene: 10. The V gene's germline CDR1 is LNHDA and CDR2 SQIVND (reference sequence). The CDR3 extends over 19 amino acids. CDR3 DNA: TGTGCCAGTAGTACAAGGCTGGGACTAGCGGGAGGGCAGTCCTACGAGCAGTACTTC. This codes for CASSTRLGLAGGQSYEQYF.

V usage is TRBV7-8 and J usage is TRBJ2-7; 7 nucleotides match TRBD2. V shed 5 bases, J shed 2 bases, and the junction held 6 bases outside the gene matches. The CDR3 spans 14 residues. Germline V gene lookup returns CDR1 SGHVS and CDR2 FQNEAQ. CDR3 protein: CASSRAGSTYEQYF. DNA of the CDR3: TGTGCCAGCAGCCGAGCGGGGAGCACCTACGAGCAGTACTTC.

This sequence joins TRBV11-2 and TRBJ2-1, with 8 bases identical to TRBD2. The CDR3 sequence is 14 residues long. Germline V gene sequence: CDR1 SGHAT, CDR2 FQNNGV. J lost 8 bases, V lost 3 bases, and 6 bases had no gene match. For the CDR3, the DNA is TGTGCCAGCAGCTTTGGGGCGGGAGGCGATGAGCAGTTCTTC. Its translation is CASSFGAGGDEQFF. Filled out from reference TRBV11-2 and TRBJ2-1, the complete variable domain reads EAGVAQSPRYKIIEKRQSVAFWCNPISGHATLYWYQQILGQGPKLLIQFQNNGVVDDSQLPKDRFSAERLKGVDSTLKIQPAKLEDSAVYLCASSFGAGGDEQFFGPGTRLTVL.

The CDR3 sequence: CASQFRAGARNFYEQYF. CDR3 coding DNA: TGTGCCAGCCAGTTTAGAGCGGGGGCGCGGAATTTCTACGAGCAGTACTTC. The chain uses TRBV28 and TRBJ2-7; TRBD2 matches 8 bases. The CDR3 sequence is 17 residues long. V was pared by 8 bases and J by 3 bases, with 18 bases of the junction left unmatched. Germline loops: CDR1 MDHEN, CDR2 SYDVKM.

The chain joins TRBV12-3 or TRBV12-4 to TRBJ1-2; D gene ambiguous. Trimming took 8 bases from V and 7 from J, leaving 11 bases between them. The length of the CDR3 is 11 residues. CDR3 DNA sequence: TGTGCCAGCGGGAGCCGGACTGGCTACACCTTC. Translating gives CASGSRTGYTF.

This clone turned up a few times. J is TRBJ1-2 and V is TRBV27; D gene ambiguous. V was pared by 8 bases and J by 8 bases, with 12 bases between. The CDR3 is 11 residues long. The germline gives CDR1 MNHEY, CDR2 SMNVEV (reference sequence). CDR3 sequence (DNA): TGTGCCAGCGGGGATAAGAGGGGCTACACCTTC. Encoded protein: CASGDKRGYTF.

The chain uses TRBV11-2 and TRBJ2-2; D ambiguous. V lost 0 bases to trimming and J lost 6 bases, with 8 bases between them. From germline, CDR1 is SGHAT and CDR2 FQNNGV. This CDR3 is built from 14 residues. The CDR3 region is CASSLDWGSGELFF. CDR3 sequence (DNA): TGTGCCAGCAGCTTAGATTGGGGATCCGGGGAGCTGTTTTTT.

The chain recombines TRBV27 with TRBJ1-2, with D possibly being TRBD1 (5 bases). CDR1 is MNHEY and CDR2 is SMNVEV in the germline V gene (reference sequence). V dropped 6 bases and J dropped 6 bases, with 17 bases sitting between them. The CDR3 extends over 14 amino acids. CDR3 nucleotide sequence: TGTGCCAGCAGGCCCCACGGGGGATTCGATGGCTACACCTTC. This translates into CASRPHGGFDGYTF.

The chain carries TRBV5-4 and TRBJ2-7; D may be TRBD2 (6 bases). The ends were cut back, 3 bases at V and 2 bases at J, with 6 bases in the middle. CDR1 is SGHNT and CDR2 is YYREEE in the germline V gene (reference sequence). This CDR3 has 12 residues. The CDR3 region is CASSSGAYEQYF. The CDR3 DNA follows: TGTGCCAGCAGCTCGGGGGCCTACGAGCAGTACTTC. The full variable domain, completed using reference TRBV5-4 and TRBJ2-7, is ETGVTQSPTHLIKTRGQQVTLRCSSQSGHNTVSWYQQALGQGPQFIFQYYREEENGRGNFPPRFSGLQFPNYSSELNVNALELDDSALYLCASSSGAYEQYFGPGTRLTVT.

V usage is TRBV20-1 and J usage is TRBJ2-1; D ambiguous. This CDR3 contains 14 residues. The germline gives CDR1 DFQATT, CDR2 SNEGSKA (reference sequence). V was pared by 3 bases and J by 10 bases, with 19 bases between. The CDR3 sequence: CSASKARNSLEQFF. CDR3 sequence (DNA): TGCAGTGCTAGTAAAGCGCGAAACTCGTTGGAGCAGTTCTTC.

The V and J genes are TRBV13 and TRBJ1-2; TRBD1 is a possible D gene (5 bases). This CDR3 has 12 residues. V was cut by 3 bases and J by 8 bases, with 10 bases left in between. Germline lookup yields CDR1 PRHDT and CDR2 FYEKMQ (reference sequence). Here the CDR3 reads CASSFGARGYTF. CDR3 sequence (DNA): TGTGCCAGCAGCTTCGGGGCGCGGGGCTACACCTTC.

This clone was picked up one time. The gene calls are TRBV9 and TRBJ1-2; D unclear. Trimming cost V 0 bases and J 8 bases, with 11 bases left between them. This CDR3 region has 13 residues. The germline gives CDR1 SGDLS, CDR2 YYNGEE. CDR3 amino acids: CASSVGLRVGYTF. CDR3 sequence (DNA): TGTGCCAGCAGCGTAGGTCTGAGAGTAGGCTACACCTTC.

The V and J genes are TRBV20-1 and TRBJ2-2, with a weak D call TRBD2 (6 bases). The CDR3 extends over 15 amino acids. Germline V CDR1 and CDR2: DFQATT, SNEGSKA (reference sequence). The V gene lost 3 bases and the J gene lost 0 bases, with 11 bases spanning the gap. CDR3 protein: CSASSGESNTGELFF. DNA for the CDR3: TGCAGTGCTAGTTCGGGGGAATCGAACACCGGGGAGCTGTTTTTT.

This clone was found once. The V call is TRBV5-4, the J call TRBJ2-3; D is perhaps TRBD1 or TRBD2 (5 bases each). The germline V gene encodes CDR1 SGHNT and CDR2 YYREEE (reference sequence). The CDR3 has 14 amino acids. V gave up 3 bases and J gave up 2 bases, with 10 bases separating them. The CDR3 loop reads CASSSKGPTDTQYF. In DNA, the CDR3 is TGTGCCAGCAGCTCTAAGGGACCCACAGATACGCAGTATTTT.

The chain uses TRBV3-1 (or the pseudogene TRBV3-2) and TRBJ1-3; D is undetermined. Trimming pared 4 bases from V and 0 bases from J, leaving 28 bases between. From germline, CDR1 is LGHDT and CDR2 YNNKEL (reference sequence). This CDR3 is 21 amino acids long. The CDR3: CASSPYFYGYSSPLSGNTIYF. CDR3 DNA sequence: TGTGCCAGCAGCCCCTACTTCTACGGGTACTCAAGCCCTCTCTCTGGAAACACCATATATTTT.

The chain recombines TRBV7-9 with TRBJ2-5; TRBD1 or TRBD2 may be the D gene (5 bases each). Germline V lookup: CDR1 SEHNR, CDR2 FQNEAQ (reference sequence). V dropped 1 base and J dropped 2 bases, with 8 bases sitting between them. This CDR3 spans 14 amino acids. Here the CDR3 reads CASSLGGSQETQYF. DNA of the CDR3: TGTGCCAGCAGCTTAGGGGGGAGTCAAGAGACCCAGTACTTC.

The V gene is TRBV5-8, the J gene TRBJ1-6; D not resolved. Between the trimmed V and J ends, which lost 4 bases and 5 bases, there was a span of 7 bases. The CDR3 sequence is 13 residues long. Germline CDR1 and CDR2: SGHTS and YDEGEE. CDR3 nucleotide sequence: TGTGCCAGCAGCGACCATCATAATTCACCCCTCCACTTT. Translated: CASSDHHNSPLHF.

The J gene is TRBJ1-6, the V gene TRBV5-5; possibly TRBD1 for D (5 bases). Trimming took 4 bases from V and 7 from J, leaving 9 bases between them. This CDR3 region has 13 residues. CDR1 is SGHKS and CDR2 is YYEKEE in the germline V gene (reference sequence). CDR3 coding DNA: TGTGCCAGCAGCACCAGACAGAATTCACCCCTCCACTTT. Residues: CASSTRQNSPLHF.

The chain employs TRBV9 and TRBJ2-7, with D maybe TRBD2 (5 bases). Germline assignment: CDR1 SGDLS and CDR2 YYNGEE. The CDR3 is 15 residues long. Trimming left V 4 bases short and J 6 bases short, with 20 bases between. CDR3 bases: TGTGCCAGCAGCCCCAGGACTGGGCTCTCTGGCGAGCAGTACTTC. Translating it yields CASSPRTGLSGEQYF.

The chain links TRBV28 to TRBJ1-3; no reliable D call. Germline CDR1 reads MDHEN; CDR2 reads SYDVKM. Trimming stripped 5 bases from V and 4 bases from J, with 18 bases between. This CDR3 is built from 16 residues. CDR3 residues: CASSPPRGSDGNTIYF. The DNA for the CDR3 is TGTGCCAGCAGTCCCCCACGGGGAAGCGACGGAAACACCATATATTTT.

The V and J genes are TRBV29-1 and TRBJ1-2; D call uncertain. The CDR3 spans 12 residues. Germline CDR1 and CDR2: SQVTM and ANQGSEA. Trimming shortened V by 1 base and J by 8 bases, and 11 bases separated the two germline ends. The CDR3 sequence is CSVEGGNDGYTF. DNA of the CDR3: TGCAGCGTTGAAGGAGGGAACGACGGCTACACCTTC. The full variable domain, completed using reference TRBV29-1 and TRBJ1-2, is SAVISQKPSRDICQRGTSLTIQCQVDSQVTMMFWYRQQPGQSLTLIATANQGSEATYESGFVIDKFPISRPNLTFSTLTVSNMSPEDSSIYLCSVEGGNDGYTFGSGTRLTVV.

The count of this clone is one. The chain links TRBV4-1 to TRBJ1-2, with D perhaps TRBD1 (6 bases). Trimming removed 0 bases from V and 8 bases from J, with 19 bases in between. The CDR3 sequence is 16 residues long. Germline V gene sequence: CDR1 MGHRA, CDR2 YSYEKL. The CDR3 reads CASSQEGGALNLGYTF. CDR3 nucleotides: TGCGCCAGCAGCCAAGAGGGGGGGGCGCTAAATCTGGGCTACACCTTC.

The chain links TRBV19 to TRBJ2-7, with TRBD1 matching 9 bases. The CDR3 runs 14 residues. Trimming removed 5 bases from V and 2 bases from J; junction bases left unmatched: 4. Germline lookup yields CDR1 LNHDA and CDR2 SQIVND (reference sequence). The CDR3 DNA follows: TGTGCCAGTAGTCTCGGGACAGGGCCCTACGAGCAGTACTTC. Its translation is CASSLGTGPYEQYF.